This T cell receptor (beta chain) comes out of a study of cytomegalovirus exposure and HLA in healthy donors. After removal of 4 bases from V and 10 bases from J, the junction contained 3 bases not matched to a gene. The length of the CDR3 is 11 residues. Germline V lookup: CDR1 MGHDK, CDR2 SYGVNS. Study findings and constraints: Cytomegalovirus-associated status was assigned to some 180 TCR beta chains.

Sequenced by immunoSEQ multiplex PCR; TCRdb stores in-frame clones only, minus some. The sample carries some 130,000 clones, 94% recorded once. This clone has just a few counts. Its antigen is unknown. The TCR sequence derives from a man between 18 and 29 years old in good health and CMV-seropositive. J is TRBJ1-1 and V is TRBV25-1; 7 bases are a match to TRBD1. Sequenced input: PBMCs. CDR3: CASSATGLAFF. As DNA, the CDR3 is TGTGCCAGCAGTGCGACAGGGTTAGCTTTCTTT.